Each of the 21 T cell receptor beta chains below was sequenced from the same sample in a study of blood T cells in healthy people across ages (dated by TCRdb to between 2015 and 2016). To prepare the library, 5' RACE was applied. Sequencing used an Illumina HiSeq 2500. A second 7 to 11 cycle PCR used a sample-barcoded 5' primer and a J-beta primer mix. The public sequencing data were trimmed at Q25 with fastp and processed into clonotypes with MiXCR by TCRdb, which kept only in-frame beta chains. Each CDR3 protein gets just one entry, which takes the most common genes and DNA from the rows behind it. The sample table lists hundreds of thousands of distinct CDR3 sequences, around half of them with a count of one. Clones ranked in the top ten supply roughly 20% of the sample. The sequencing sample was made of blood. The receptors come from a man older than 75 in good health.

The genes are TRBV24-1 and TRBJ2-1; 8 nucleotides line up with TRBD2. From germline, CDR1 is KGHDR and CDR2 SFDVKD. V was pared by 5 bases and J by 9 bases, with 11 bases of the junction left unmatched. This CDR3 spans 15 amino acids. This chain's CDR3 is CATSAWREEVFEQFF. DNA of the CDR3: TGTGCCACCAGTGCGTGGCGGGAGGAGGTGTTTGAGCAGTTCTTC.

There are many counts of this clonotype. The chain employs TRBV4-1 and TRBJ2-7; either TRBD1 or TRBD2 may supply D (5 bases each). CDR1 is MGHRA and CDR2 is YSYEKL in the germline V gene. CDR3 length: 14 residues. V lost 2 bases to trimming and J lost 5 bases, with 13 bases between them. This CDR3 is CASSQPGSPHEQYF. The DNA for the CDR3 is TGCGCCAGCAGCCAACCAGGGAGTCCCCACGAGCAGTACTTC.

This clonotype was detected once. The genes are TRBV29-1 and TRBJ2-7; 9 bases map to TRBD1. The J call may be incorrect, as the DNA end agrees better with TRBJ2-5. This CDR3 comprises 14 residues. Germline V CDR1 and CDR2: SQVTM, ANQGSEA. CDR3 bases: TGCAGCGTTGACCTACAGGGGGCGCAGGGGACCCAGTACTTC. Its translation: CSVDLQGAQGTQYF.

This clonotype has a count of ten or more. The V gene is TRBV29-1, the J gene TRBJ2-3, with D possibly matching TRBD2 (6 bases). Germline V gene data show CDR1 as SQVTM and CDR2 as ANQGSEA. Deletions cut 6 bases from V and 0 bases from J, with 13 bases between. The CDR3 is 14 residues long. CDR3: CSVTSPQSTDTQYF. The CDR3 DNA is TGCAGCGTGACTAGTCCTCAGAGCACAGATACGCAGTATTTT.

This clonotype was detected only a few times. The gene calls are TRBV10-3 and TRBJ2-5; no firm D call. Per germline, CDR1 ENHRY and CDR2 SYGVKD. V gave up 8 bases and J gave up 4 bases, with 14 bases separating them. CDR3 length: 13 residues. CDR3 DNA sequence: TGTGCCATCGGGTTTCGTCTGGGAGAGACCCAGTACTTC. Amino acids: CAIGFRLGETQYF.

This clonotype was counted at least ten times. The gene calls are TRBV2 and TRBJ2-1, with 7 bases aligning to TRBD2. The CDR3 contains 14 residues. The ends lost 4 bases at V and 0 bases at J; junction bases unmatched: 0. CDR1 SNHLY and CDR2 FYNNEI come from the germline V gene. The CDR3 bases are TGTGCCAGCAGTGGGGGGGGCTCCTACAATGAGCAGTTCTTC. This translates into CASSGGGSYNEQFF.

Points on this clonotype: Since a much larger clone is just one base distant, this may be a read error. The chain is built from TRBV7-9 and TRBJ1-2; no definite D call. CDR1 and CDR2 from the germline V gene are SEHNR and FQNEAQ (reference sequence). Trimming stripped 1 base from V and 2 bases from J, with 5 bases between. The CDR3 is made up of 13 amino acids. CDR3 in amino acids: CASSLEVNYGYTF. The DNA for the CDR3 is TGTGCCAGCAGCTTAGAAGTAAACTATGGCTACACCTTC.

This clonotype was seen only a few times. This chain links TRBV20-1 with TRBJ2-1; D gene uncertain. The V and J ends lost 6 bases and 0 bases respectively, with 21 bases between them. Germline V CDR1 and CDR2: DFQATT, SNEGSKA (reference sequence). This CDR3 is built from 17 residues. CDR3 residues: CSAFYQNRVSSYNEQFF. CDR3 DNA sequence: TGCAGTGCCTTTTACCAGAACAGAGTCAGCTCCTACAATGAGCAGTTCTTC.

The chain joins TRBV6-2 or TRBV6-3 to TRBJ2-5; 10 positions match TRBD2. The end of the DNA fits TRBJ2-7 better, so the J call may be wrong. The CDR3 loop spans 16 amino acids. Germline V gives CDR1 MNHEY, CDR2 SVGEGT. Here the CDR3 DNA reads TGTGCCAGCAGTTACTCGAGAAAGCGGGAGGGCTACGAGCAGTACTTC. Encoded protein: CASSYSRKREGYEQYF.

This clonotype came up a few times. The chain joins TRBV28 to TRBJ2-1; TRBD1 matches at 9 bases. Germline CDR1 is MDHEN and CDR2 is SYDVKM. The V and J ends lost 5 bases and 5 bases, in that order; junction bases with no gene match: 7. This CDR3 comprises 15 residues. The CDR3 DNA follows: TGTGCCAGCAGTACGGGACAGGGTTTCAACAATGAGCAGTTCTTC. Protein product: CASSTGQGFNNEQFF.

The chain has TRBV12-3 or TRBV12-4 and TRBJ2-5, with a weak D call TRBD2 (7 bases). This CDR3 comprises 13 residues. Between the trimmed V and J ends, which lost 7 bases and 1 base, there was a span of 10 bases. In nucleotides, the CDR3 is TGTGCCAGCAATCGGGGGGCCCAAGAGACCCAGTACTTC. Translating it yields CASNRGAQETQYF.

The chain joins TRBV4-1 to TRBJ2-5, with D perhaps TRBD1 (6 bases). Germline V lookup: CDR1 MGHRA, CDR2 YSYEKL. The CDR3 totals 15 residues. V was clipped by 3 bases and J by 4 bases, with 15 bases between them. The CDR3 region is CASSHGAGVTETQYF. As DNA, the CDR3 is TGCGCCAGCAGCCACGGGGCAGGGGTTACAGAGACCCAGTACTTC.

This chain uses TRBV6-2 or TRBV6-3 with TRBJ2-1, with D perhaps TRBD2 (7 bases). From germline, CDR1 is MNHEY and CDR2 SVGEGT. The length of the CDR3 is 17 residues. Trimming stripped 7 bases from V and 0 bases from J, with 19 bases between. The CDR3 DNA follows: TGTGCCAGCATGCTAAGGGGGGGGGTAGGCTCCTACAATGAGCAGTTCTTC. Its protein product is CASMLRGGVGSYNEQFF.

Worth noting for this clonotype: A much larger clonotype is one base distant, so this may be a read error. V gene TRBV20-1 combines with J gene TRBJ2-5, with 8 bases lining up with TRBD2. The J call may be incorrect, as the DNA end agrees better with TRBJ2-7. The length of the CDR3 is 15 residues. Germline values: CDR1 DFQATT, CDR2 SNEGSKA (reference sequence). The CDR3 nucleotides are TGCAGTGCTAGAGGACGAGCGGGAGAGGCCAGCGAGCAGTACTTC. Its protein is CSARGRAGEASEQYF.

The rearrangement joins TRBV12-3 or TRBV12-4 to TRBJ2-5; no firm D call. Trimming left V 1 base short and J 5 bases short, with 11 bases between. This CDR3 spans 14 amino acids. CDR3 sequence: CASSLGSKPETQYF. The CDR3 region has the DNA TGTGCCAGCAGTTTAGGGTCCAAACCCGAGACCCAGTACTTC.

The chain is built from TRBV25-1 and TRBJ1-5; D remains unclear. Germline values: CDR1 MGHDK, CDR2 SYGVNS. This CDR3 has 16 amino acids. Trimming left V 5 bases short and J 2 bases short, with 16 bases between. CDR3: CASSPRAARGNQPQHF. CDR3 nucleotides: TGTGCCAGCAGTCCTCGGGCAGCGAGGGGCAATCAGCCCCAGCATTTT.

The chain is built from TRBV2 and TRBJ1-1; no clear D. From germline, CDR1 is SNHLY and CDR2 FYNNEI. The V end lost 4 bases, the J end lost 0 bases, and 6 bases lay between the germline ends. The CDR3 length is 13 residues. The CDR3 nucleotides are TGTGCCAGCAGTGTACAGATGAACACTGAAGCTTTCTTT. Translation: CASSVQMNTEAFF.

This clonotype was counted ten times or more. CDR3 residues: CASSVRQSNYEQYF. CDR3 sequence (DNA): TGTGCCAGCAGTGTCCGACAGAGTAACTACGAGCAGTACTTC. This chain uses TRBV27 with TRBJ2-7; D is perhaps TRBD1 (5 bases). The CDR3 length is 14 residues. Germline CDR1 is MNHEY and CDR2 is SMNVEV (reference sequence). The ends were cut back, 5 bases at V and 3 bases at J, with 14 bases in the middle.

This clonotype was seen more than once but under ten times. The CDR3 bases are TGTGCCAGCAGCCCAGGGGACTACCGGGAGACCCAGTACTTC. This encodes CASSPGDYRETQYF. The chain employs TRBV7-9 and TRBJ2-5; D might be TRBD2 (7 bases). CDR1 and CDR2 from the germline V gene are SEHNR and FQNEAQ (reference sequence). Deletions cut 5 bases from V and 5 bases from J, with 15 bases between. The CDR3 contains 14 residues. Using reference TRBV7-9 and TRBJ2-5 for the parts outside the CDR3, the full variable domain is DTGVSQNPRHKITKRGQNVTFRCDPISEHNRLYWYRQTLGQGPEFLTYFQNEAQLEKSRLLSDRFSAERPKGSFSTLEIQRTEQGDSAMYLCASSPGDYRETQYFGPGTRLLVL.

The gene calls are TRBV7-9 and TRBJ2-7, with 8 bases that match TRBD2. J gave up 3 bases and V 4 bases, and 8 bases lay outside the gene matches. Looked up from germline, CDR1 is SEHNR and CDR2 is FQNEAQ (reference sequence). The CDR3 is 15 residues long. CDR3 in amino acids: CASSWSGSGLYEQYF. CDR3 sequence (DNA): TGTGCCAGCAGCTGGAGCGGGAGCGGCCTCTACGAGCAGTACTTC.

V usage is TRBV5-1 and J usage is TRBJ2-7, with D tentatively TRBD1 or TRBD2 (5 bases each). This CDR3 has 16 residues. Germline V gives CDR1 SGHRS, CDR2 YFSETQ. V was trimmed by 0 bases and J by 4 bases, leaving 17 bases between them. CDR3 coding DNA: TGCGCCAGCAGCTTGGATTCCGGGACGGGCCGATACGAGCAGTACTTC. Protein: CASSLDSGTGRYEQYF. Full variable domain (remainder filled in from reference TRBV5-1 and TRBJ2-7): KAGVTQTPRYLIKTRGQQVTLSCSPISGHRSVSWYQQTPGQGLQFLFEYFSETQRNKGNFPGRFSGRQFSNSRSEMNVSTLELGDSALYLCASSLDSGTGRYEQYFGPGTRLTVT.